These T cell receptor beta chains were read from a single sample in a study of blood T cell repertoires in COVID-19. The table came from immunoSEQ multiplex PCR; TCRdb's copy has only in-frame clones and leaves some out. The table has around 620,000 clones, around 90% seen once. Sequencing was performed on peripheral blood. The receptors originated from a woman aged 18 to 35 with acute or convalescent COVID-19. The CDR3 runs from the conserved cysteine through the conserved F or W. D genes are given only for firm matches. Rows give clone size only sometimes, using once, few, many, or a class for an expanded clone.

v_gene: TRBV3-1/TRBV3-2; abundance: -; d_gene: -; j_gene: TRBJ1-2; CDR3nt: TGTGCCAGCAGCCAGGGGGCGCGGGGCTACACCTTC; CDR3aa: CASSQGARGYTF
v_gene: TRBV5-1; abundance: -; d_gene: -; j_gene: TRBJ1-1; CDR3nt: TGCGCCAGCAGTTCGATACGGGGAAATGAAGCTTTCTTT; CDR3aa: CASSSIRGNEAFF
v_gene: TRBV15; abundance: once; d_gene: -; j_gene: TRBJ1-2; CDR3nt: TGTGCCACCACGCGAGGGGACTCTTTAGGATTCGATGGCTACACCTTC; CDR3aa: CATTRGDSLGFDGYTF
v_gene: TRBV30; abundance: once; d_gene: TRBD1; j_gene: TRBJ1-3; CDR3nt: TGTGCCTGGGCCGGGGACAGGCCCTCTGGAAACACCATATATTTT; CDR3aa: CAWAGDRPSGNTIYF
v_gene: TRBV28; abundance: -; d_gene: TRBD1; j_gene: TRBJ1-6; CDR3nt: TGTGCCAGCAGTTTATCCCGGGACAGGGTCCCACCCCTCCACTTT; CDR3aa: CASSLSRDRVPPLHF
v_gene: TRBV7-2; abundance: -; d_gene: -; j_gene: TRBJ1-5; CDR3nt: TGTGCCAGCAGCTCAGGGGCGGATCAGCCCCAGCATTTT; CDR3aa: CASSSGADQPQHF
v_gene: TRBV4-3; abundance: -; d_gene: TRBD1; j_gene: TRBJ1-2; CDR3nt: TGCGCCAGCAGCCAACGGACAGGGGGCTTCTATGGCTACACCTTC; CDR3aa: CASSQRTGGFYGYTF
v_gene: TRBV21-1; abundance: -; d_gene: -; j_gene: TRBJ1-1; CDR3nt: TGTGCCAGCAGCAAAGATCGACAGGGCCTGAACACTGAAGCTTTCTTT; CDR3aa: CASSKDRQGLNTEAFF
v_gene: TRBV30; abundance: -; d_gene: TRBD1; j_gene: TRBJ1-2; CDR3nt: TGTGCCTGGATGCGACCCGGACAGGGAAGTATCTATGGCTACACCTTC; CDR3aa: CAWMRPGQGSIYGYTF
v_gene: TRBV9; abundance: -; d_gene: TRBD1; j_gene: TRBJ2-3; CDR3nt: TGTGCCAGCAGCTCCGGGACAGGGTCGACAGATACGCAGTATTTT; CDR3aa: CASSSGTGSTDTQYF
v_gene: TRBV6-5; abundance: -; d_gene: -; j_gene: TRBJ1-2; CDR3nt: TGTGCCAGCAGAAGATTGGGGGGTTCTCACGGCTACACCTTC; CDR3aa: CASRRLGGSHGYTF
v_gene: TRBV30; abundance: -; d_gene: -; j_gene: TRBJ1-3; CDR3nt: TGTGCCTGGAGTAAAGGCCAGGGGGGAAACACCATATATTTT; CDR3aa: CAWSKGQGGNTIYF
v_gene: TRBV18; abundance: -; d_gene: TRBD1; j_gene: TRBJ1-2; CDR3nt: TGTGCCAGCTCACCCGGGCGACAACAGGGGGCCTTCGGTTATGGCTACACCTTC; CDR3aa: CASSPGRQQGAFGYGYTF
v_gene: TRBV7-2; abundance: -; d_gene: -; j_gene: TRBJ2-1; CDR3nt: TGTGCCAGCAGCTTAGGTGGCGGGTCTCGCCCCAGGGAGCAGTTCTTC; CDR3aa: CASSLGGGSRPREQFF
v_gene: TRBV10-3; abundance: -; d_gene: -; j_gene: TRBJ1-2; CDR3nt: TGTGCCATCAGTGAAGCAAGAAACTATGGCTACACCTTC; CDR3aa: CAISEARNYGYTF
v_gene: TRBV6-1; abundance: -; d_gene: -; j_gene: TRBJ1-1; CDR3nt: TGTGCCAGCAGTGAGAGCAAATCCATGAACACTGAAGCTTTCTTT; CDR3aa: CASSESKSMNTEAFF
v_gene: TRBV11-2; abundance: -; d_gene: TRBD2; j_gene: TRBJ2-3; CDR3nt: TGTGCCAGCAGCTTAAATAGCGGGTGGTCTCTCAGTGCGGATACGCAGTATTTT; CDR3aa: CASSLNSGWSLSADTQYF
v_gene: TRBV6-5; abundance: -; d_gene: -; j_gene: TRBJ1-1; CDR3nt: TGTGCCAGCAGGGAGACAGGCGTAAACACTGAAGCTTTCTTT; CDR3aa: CASRETGVNTEAFF
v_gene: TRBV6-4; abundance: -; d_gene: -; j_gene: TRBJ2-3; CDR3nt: TGTGCCAGCAGTTTCGGGGGAATAGATACAGATACGCAGTATTTT; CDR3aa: CASSFGGIDTDTQYF
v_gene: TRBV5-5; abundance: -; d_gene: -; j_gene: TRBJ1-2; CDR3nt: TGTGCCAGCAGCCTAGGCGGGGGGAGAGAATATGGCTACACCTTC; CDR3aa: CASSLGGGREYGYTF
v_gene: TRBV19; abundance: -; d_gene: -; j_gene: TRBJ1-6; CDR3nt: TGTGCCAGTAGTACCCGCAGCTCCTATAATTCACCCCTCCACTTT; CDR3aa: CASSTRSSYNSPLHF
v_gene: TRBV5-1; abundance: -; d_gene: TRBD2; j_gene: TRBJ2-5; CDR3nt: TGCGCCAGCAGCTTGACTAGCGGGGCGGGGGAGACCCAGTACTTC; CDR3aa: CASSLTSGAGETQYF
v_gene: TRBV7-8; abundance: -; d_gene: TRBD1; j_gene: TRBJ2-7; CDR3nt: TGTGCCAGCAGCTCAGAAAGACAGGGCTACGAGCAGTACTTC; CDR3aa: CASSSERQGYEQYF
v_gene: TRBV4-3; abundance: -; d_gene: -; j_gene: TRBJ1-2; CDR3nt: TGCGCCAGCAGCCAACTCGACGGAGCAAACTATGGCTACACCTTC; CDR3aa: CASSQLDGANYGYTF
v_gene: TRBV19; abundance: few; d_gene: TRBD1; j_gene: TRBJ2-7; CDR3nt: TGTGCCAGTAGCCAGGGGGAACCCTCCGAGCAGTACTTC; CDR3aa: CASSQGEPSEQYF
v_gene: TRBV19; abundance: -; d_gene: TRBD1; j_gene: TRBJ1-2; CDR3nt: TGTGCCAGTAGTATCTTACCGGGACAGGGGGCGCAGGGCTACACCTTC; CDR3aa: CASSILPGQGAQGYTF
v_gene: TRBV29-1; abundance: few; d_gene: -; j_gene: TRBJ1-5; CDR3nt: TGCAGCGTTGTCTGGCGGGAGAATCAGCCCCAGCATTTT; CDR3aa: CSVVWRENQPQHF
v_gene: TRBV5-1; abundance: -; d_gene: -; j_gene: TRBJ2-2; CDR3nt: TGCGCCAGCAGGGCGTCAGCGGGGACAAACACCGGGGAGCTGTTTTTT; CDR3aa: CASRASAGTNTGELFF
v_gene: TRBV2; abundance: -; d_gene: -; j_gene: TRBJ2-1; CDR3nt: TGTGCCAGCAGTGAAGGTGACTTATATGAGCAGTTCTTC; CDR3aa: CASSEGDLYEQFF
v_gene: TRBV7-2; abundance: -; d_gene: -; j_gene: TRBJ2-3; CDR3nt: TGTGCCAGCAGCTTAGCGCAGGGGCTATCCAGAGATACGCAGTATTTT; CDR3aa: CASSLAQGLSRDTQYF
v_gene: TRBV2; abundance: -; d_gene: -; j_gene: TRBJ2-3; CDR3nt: TGTGCCAGCCGAACCGGGGAACGAGATACGCAGTATTTT; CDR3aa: CASRTGERDTQYF
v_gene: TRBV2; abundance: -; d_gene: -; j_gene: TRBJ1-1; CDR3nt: TGTGCCAGCAGGGCGCGGGGGGCAGGGAACACTGAAGCTTTCTTT; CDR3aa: CASRARGAGNTEAFF
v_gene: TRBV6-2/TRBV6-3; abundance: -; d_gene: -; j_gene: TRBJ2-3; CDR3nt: TGTGCCAGCAGTTACCCGGGAGGCACAGATACGCAGTATTTT; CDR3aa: CASSYPGGTDTQYF
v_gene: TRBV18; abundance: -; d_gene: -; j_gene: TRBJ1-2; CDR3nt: TGTGCCAGCTCACCACCGGGGAAAGGGGGGGAGCTTGGCTACACCTTC; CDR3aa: CASSPPGKGGELGYTF
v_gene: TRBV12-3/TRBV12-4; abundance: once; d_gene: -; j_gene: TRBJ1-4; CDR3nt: TGTGCCAGCAGTTGGGGGGGTGAAAAACTGTTTTTT; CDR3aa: CASSWGGEKLFF